These 3 T cell receptor beta chains came from one sample sequenced in a study of TIL therapy for anti-PD-1-resistant metastatic lung cancer. Sequencing used immunoSEQ v3. Produced via immunoSEQ multiplex PCR; TCRdb's table is partial and in-frame only. Of 50,000 or so clones listed, 79% are singletons. The time point denotes: pre-treatment sample, taken before nivolumab and TIL therapy. The sequencing here drew on blood, taken at baseline. The receptors originated from a woman aged 30 to 85 with non-small cell lung cancer.

The chain recombines TRBV9 with TRBJ2-1, with TRBD2 as a possible D gene (7 bases). The CDR3 length is 11 residues. CDR1 and CDR2 (germline): SGDLS, YYNGEE. Trimming removed 10 bases at V and 8 bases at J, with 13 bases between. CDR3: CASQGGDEQFF. For the CDR3, the DNA is TGTGCCTCACAGGGAGGGGATGAGCAGTTCTTC.

J is TRBJ2-5 and V is TRBV19, with D possibly being TRBD2 (6 bases). V was shortened by 5 bases and J by 5 bases, with 18 bases between the two germline ends. The V gene's germline CDR1 is LNHDA and CDR2 SQIVND (reference sequence). This CDR3 is built from 15 residues. CDR3 nucleotide sequence: TGTGCCAGTAGTGCCGGGAGAATCGACGGGGAGACCCAGTACTTC. Protein: CASSAGRIDGETQYF.

The table lists this clone with a count of one. This chain joins TRBV9 and TRBJ1-2, with D unclear. The germline V gene encodes CDR1 SGDLS and CDR2 YYNGEE. The germline V and J ends were trimmed by 3 bases and 2 bases, with 11 bases remaining between them. The CDR3 is made up of 14 amino acids. Here the CDR3 reads CASSAVGNNYGYTF. CDR3 sequence (DNA): TGTGCCAGCAGCGCAGTCGGGAACAACTATGGCTACACCTTC.